The 3 T cell receptor beta chains in this list originate from one sample, sequenced in a study of blood T cell repertoires in COVID-19. Only in-frame clones appear in the TCRdb table, and some are missing; sequencing was by immunoSEQ multiplex PCR. The sample includes about 55,000 clones, about 73% of them seen just once. The material sequenced was peripheral blood. The source of these receptors is a woman in her 70s with acute or convalescent COVID-19.

This clone was picked up a small number of times. The chain carries TRBV7-9 and TRBJ1-2; D gene ambiguous. The germline V gene has CDR1 SEHNR and CDR2 FQNEAQ (reference sequence). Deletions cut 5 bases from V and 2 bases from J, with 12 bases between. The CDR3 runs to 14 residues. The CDR3, as DNA: TGTGCCAGCAGCCCCCGGGAGGGCAACTATGGCTACACCTTC. Residues: CASSPREGNYGYTF. The full variable domain, completed using reference TRBV7-9 and TRBJ1-2, is DTGVSQNPRHKITKRGQNVTFRCDPISEHNRLYWYRQTLGQGPEFLTYFQNEAQLEKSRLLSDRFSAERPKGSFSTLEIQRTEQGDSAMYLCASSPREGNYGYTFGSGTRLTVV.

This clone was counted only a few times. V gene TRBV12-3 or TRBV12-4 combines with J gene TRBJ1-1; 8 bases are a match to TRBD1. V shed 7 bases, J shed 7 bases, and the junction held 8 bases outside the gene matches. CDR3 length: 13 amino acids. The CDR3 sequence: CASTRDRSYEAFF. In DNA, the CDR3 is TGTGCCAGCACCCGGGACAGGTCCTATGAAGCTTTCTTT.

The chain joins TRBV10-1 to TRBJ1-1; TRBD1 matches at 7 bases. The CDR3 covers 13 residues. CDR1 is WNHNN and CDR2 is SYGVQD in the germline V gene (reference sequence). The V gene end was trimmed by 4 bases and the J gene end by 5 bases; junction bases not matched to a gene: 4. The CDR3 DNA follows: TGCGCCAGCAGTGGAGAACAGGGGACTGAAGCTTTCTTT. It is translated as CASSGEQGTEAFF.